The 13 T cell receptor beta chains below all came from one sample that was sequenced in a study of T cell responses to AZD1222 COVID-19 vaccine. This table comes from immunoSEQ multiplex PCR, and its TCRdb copy is limited to in-frame clones, with some not included. The sample holds fewer than 150,000 clones, 88% seen once. The input for sequencing was peripheral blood, taken 28 days after the second AZD1222 dose. These receptors were taken from an adult who received the AZD1222 COVID-19 vaccine.

The chain links TRBV6-1 to TRBJ2-7; D gene uncertain. Germline V gives CDR1 MNHNS, CDR2 SASEGT. Trimming removed 2 bases from V and 0 bases from J, with 5 bases in between. This CDR3 spans 13 amino acids. CDR3 sequence (DNA): TGTGCCAGCAGTGAATACAACTCCTACGAGCAGTACTTC. This translates into CASSEYNSYEQYF.

This chain joins TRBV28 and TRBJ1-2; D not certain. This CDR3 region has 11 residues. In germline, CDR1 is MDHEN, CDR2 SYDVKM. V gave up 5 bases and J gave up 8 bases, with 9 bases separating them. Written as DNA, the CDR3 is TGTGCCAGCAGTCCAAGGGAGGGCTACACCTTC. This translates into CASSPREGYTF.

The chain has TRBV19 and TRBJ1-1; possible D gene TRBD1, 6 bases. CDR3 length: 16 amino acids. V was pared by 8 bases and J by 4 bases, with 23 bases between. Germline loops: CDR1 LNHDA, CDR2 SQIVND (reference sequence). CDR3 residues: CASRPQAGASTTEAFF. CDR3 nucleotide sequence: TGTGCCAGTCGCCCCCAGGCGGGGGCCTCAACCACTGAAGCTTTCTTT.

The table lists this clone with a few counts. The chain links TRBV7-8 to TRBJ1-1, with D possibly matching TRBD1 (5 bases). Trimming cost V 2 bases and J 5 bases, with 12 bases left between them. Germline V lookup: CDR1 SGHVS, CDR2 FQNEAQ. The CDR3 extends over 14 amino acids. The chain's CDR3 is CASSLFWGRTEAFF. The CDR3 bases are TGTGCCAGCAGCTTATTTTGGGGGAGGACTGAAGCTTTCTTT.

This sequence joins TRBV15 and TRBJ2-3; maybe TRBD1 (6 bases). Looked up from germline, CDR1 is LNHNV and CDR2 is YYDKDF (reference sequence). The CDR3 spans 16 residues. V lost 3 bases, J lost 0 bases, and 13 bases lay in between. CDR3 nucleotide sequence: TGTGCCACCAGCAGGGCCGGACAGACTAGCACAGATACGCAGTATTTT. It yields the protein CATSRAGQTSTDTQYF. Complete variable domain (other parts from reference TRBV15 and TRBJ2-3): DAMVIQNPRYQVTQFGKPVTLSCSQTLNHNVMYWYQQKSSQAPKLLFHYYDKDFNNEADTPDNFQSRRPNTSFCFLDIRSPGLGDTAMYLCATSRAGQTSTDTQYFGPGTRLTVL.

This clone was recorded a few times. The gene calls are TRBV7-9 and TRBJ2-1; 8 nucleotides line up with TRBD2. J lost 3 bases, V lost 6 bases, and 13 bases had no gene match. The CDR3 is made up of 17 amino acids. The germline V gene has CDR1 SEHNR and CDR2 FQNEAQ (reference sequence). The CDR3 DNA is TGTGCCAGCAGGTATACGGGGGGGAACCCGCGCTACAATGAGCAGTTCTTC. It specifies CASRYTGGNPRYNEQFF.

The chain is built from TRBV10-2 and TRBJ1-1; D possibly corresponds to TRBD1 (6 bases). The CDR3 runs to 13 residues. CDR1 is WSHSY and CDR2 is SAAADI in the germline V gene. Trimming took off 7 bases at V and 0 bases at J, with 9 bases between the two ends. The DNA for the CDR3 is TGCGCCAGCATCCGGGACATGAACACTGAAGCTTTCTTT. This translates into CASIRDMNTEAFF.

The chain is built from TRBV28 and TRBJ2-1; 13 bases align to TRBD2. This CDR3 has 16 residues. The germline CDR1 and CDR2 sequences are MDHEN and SYDVKM. V lost 6 bases and J lost 7; bases outside the gene matches: 9. DNA of the CDR3: TGTGCCAGCAGCTTCTCGGGACTAGCGGGACGTAATGAGCAGTTCTTC. Translating gives CASSFSGLAGRNEQFF.

This clone occurred a few times. This same CDR3 is encoded by further DNA sequences in the sample. The chain recombines TRBV7-3 with TRBJ1-1; 9 bases are a match to TRBD1. The CDR3 runs 15 residues. J gave up 5 bases and V 0 bases, and 4 bases lay outside the gene matches. Germline values: CDR1 SGHTA, CDR2 FQGTGA. The CDR3 reads CASSLTTGGLTEAFF. The CDR3 DNA reads as TGTGCCAGCAGCTTAACGACAGGGGGTTTAACTGAAGCTTTCTTT.

This chain joins TRBV9 and TRBJ2-3; 12 nucleotides line up with TRBD1. Germline CDR1 SGDLS, CDR2 YYNGEE. The V gene end was trimmed by 2 bases and the J gene end by 5 bases; junction bases not matched to a gene: 6. The length of the CDR3 is 16 residues. The CDR3 loop is CASSVRGQGAQDTQYF. The CDR3 bases are TGTGCCAGCAGCGTTAGGGGACAGGGGGCTCAAGATACGCAGTATTTT.

This sequence joins TRBV2 and TRBJ2-7; 8 nucleotides match TRBD1. This CDR3 region has 15 residues. Trimming removed 6 bases from V and 3 bases from J; junction bases left unmatched: 10. Germline lookup yields CDR1 SNHLY and CDR2 FYNNEI. The CDR3 DNA follows: TGTGCCAGCAGGGGCGGACAGGGCGAATTCTACGAGCAGTACTTC. As protein: CASRGGQGEFYEQYF.

CDR3 residues: CASSSRVNSGRIEQFF. The CDR3 nucleotides read TGTGCCAGCAGTTCCCGCGTTAATAGCGGGAGAATTGAGCAGTTCTTC. This chain connects TRBV6-2 or TRBV6-3 to TRBJ2-1; 9 nucleotides align to TRBD2. The CDR3 runs to 16 residues. Germline values: CDR1 MNHEY, CDR2 SVGEGT. The V segment lost 4 bases and the J segment 9 bases; nucleotides outside the gene matches: 13.

CDR3 region: CAISGQVVKVYEQYF. The CDR3 DNA follows: TGTGCCATCTCGGGACAGGTGGTTAAGGTCTACGAGCAGTACTTC. This chain links TRBV10-3 with TRBJ2-7; 8 nucleotides agree with TRBD1. CDR3 length: 15 residues. Germline assignment: CDR1 ENHRY and CDR2 SYGVKD. V shed 8 bases, J shed 3 bases, and the junction held 12 bases outside the gene matches.